The 18 T cell receptor beta chains below come from one sample, sequenced in a study of PD-1 blockade in classical Hodgkin lymphoma. Only in-frame clones appear in the TCRdb table, and some are missing; sequencing was by immunoSEQ multiplex PCR. This table holds tens of thousands of clones, roughly nine tenths found once. No patient escaped relapse after autologous stem cell transplantation, and brentuximab vedotin exposure varied. Sample: peripheral blood mononuclear cells (PBMCs), taken before the second cycle of nivolumab. These receptors were collected from a human donor with classical Hodgkin lymphoma.

About this clone: Relative to the germline gene, one junction end is altered; a read error may explain this. V is TRBV6-5 and J is TRBJ1-5; TRBD1 is a possible D gene (5 bases). This CDR3 is 14 amino acids long. Germline loops: CDR1 MNHEY, CDR2 SVGAGI. The chain's CDR3 is CASRDLTGPQSLFF. The CDR3 nucleotides are TGTGCCAGCAGGGACCTTACAGGCCCTCAGTCCCTTTTTTTT.

This chain's CDR3 is CASSLLISTSQGGNTGELFF. The CDR3 bases are TGTGCCAGCAGTTTACTAATATCGACTAGCCAGGGAGGGAACACCGGGGAGCTGTTTTTT. The V call is TRBV27, the J call TRBJ2-2; 7 nucleotides line up with TRBD2. The length of the CDR3 is 20 residues. Germline V gene data show CDR1 as MNHEY and CDR2 as SMNVEV (reference sequence). V gave up 2 bases and J gave up 1 base; unmatched junction bases: 16.

This clone was detected once. This chain connects TRBV5-5 to TRBJ2-7; 9 bases align to TRBD1. V lost 4 bases to trimming and J lost 3 bases; unmatched junction nucleotides: 11. The CDR3 has 16 amino acids. CDR1 is SGHKS, CDR2 YYEKEE, per germline (reference sequence). CDR3 in amino acids: CASSRTGAPYYYEQYF. Here the CDR3 DNA reads TGTGCCAGCAGCCGGACAGGGGCGCCTTACTACTACGAGCAGTACTTC.

This clone has more than one count but fewer than ten. This sequence joins TRBV28 and TRBJ2-7, with 8 bases that match TRBD2. J gave up 0 bases and V 7 bases, and 14 bases lay outside the gene matches. Germline CDR1 MDHEN, CDR2 SYDVKM. The CDR3 consists of 17 residues. In DNA, the CDR3 is TGTGCCAGCACTCACGGTTGGGCGGGAGGCCACTCCTACGAGCAGTACTTC. Translation: CASTHGWAGGHSYEQYF.

The chain links TRBV7-9 to TRBJ2-5, with 9 bases aligning to TRBD1. Germline CDR1 is SEHNR and CDR2 is FQNEAQ (reference sequence). CDR3 size: 14 residues. The V gene end was trimmed by 3 bases and the J gene end by 2 bases; junction bases not matched to a gene: 1. This CDR3 reads CASSLTGGQETQYF. The CDR3 nucleotides read TGTGCCAGCAGCTTGACAGGGGGTCAAGAGACCCAGTACTTC.

The genes are TRBV7-9 and TRBJ1-4; maybe TRBD1 (6 bases). From germline, CDR1 is SEHNR and CDR2 FQNEAQ (reference sequence). This CDR3 contains 15 residues. V was pared by 3 bases and J by 6 bases, with 14 bases between. The CDR3 DNA sequence: TGTGCCAGCAGCTTCACCCGGGGGCAGGATGAAAAACTGTTTTTT. Residues: CASSFTRGQDEKLFF.

This chain joins TRBV30 and TRBJ2-1; 12 bases line up with TRBD2. In germline, CDR1 is GTSNPN, CDR2 SVGIG (reference sequence). With 2 bases clipped from V and 4 bases from J, the junction kept 21 bases outside the gene matches. The CDR3 covers 21 residues. CDR3 sequence reads: CAWSPLDLAGGLWGEYNEQFF. The DNA for the CDR3 is TGTGCCTGGAGTCCCCTAGATCTAGCGGGAGGGCTTTGGGGGGAGTACAATGAGCAGTTCTTC.

J is TRBJ2-3 and V is TRBV27, with 13 bases fitting TRBD2. Germline-derived CDR1 and CDR2 are MNHEY and SMNVEV (reference sequence). V dropped 5 bases and J dropped 8; count of bases not matched to a gene: 16. This CDR3 is built from 18 residues. The CDR3 region is CASSPGLAGAMRLSTQYF. CDR3 in DNA: TGTGCCAGCAGTCCCGGACTAGCGGGAGCAATGAGACTTAGTACGCAGTATTTT.

J is TRBJ2-7 and V is TRBV10-3; 7 bases are shared with TRBD2. The CDR3 covers 12 residues. Germline CDR1 reads ENHRY; CDR2 reads SYGVKD. The trim removed 4 bases at V and 7 bases at J, leaving 4 bases unmatched. The CDR3 here is CAISAGGGEQYF. Written as DNA, the CDR3 is TGTGCCATCAGTGCTGGGGGAGGGGAGCAGTACTTC.

This chain joins TRBV5-6 and TRBJ1-2; TRBD1 is a possible D gene (6 bases). The germline CDR1 and CDR2 sequences are SGHDT and YYEEEE. V lost 2 bases, J lost 10 bases, and 15 bases lay in between. There are 13 residues in the CDR3. The CDR3 coding sequence is TGTGCCAGCAGCTTCCGGGACACTGGGACCTACACCTTC. Its protein is CASSFRDTGTYTF.

This clone was picked up a small number of times. This rearrangement joins TRBV7-9 to TRBJ1-2; 10 nucleotides align to TRBD1. The length of the CDR3 is 15 residues. V lost 5 bases to trimming and J lost 2 bases; unmatched junction nucleotides: 5. Germline V gene lookup returns CDR1 SEHNR and CDR2 FQNEAQ (reference sequence). CDR3 bases: TGTGCCAGCAGCCCGGGACAGGGGTTGAACTATGGCTACACCTTC. It yields the protein CASSPGQGLNYGYTF.

V and J are TRBV5-1 and TRBJ2-7; 9 bases line up with TRBD1. Trimming took 7 bases from V and 6 from J; bases not matched to a gene: 14. CDR3 length: 15 amino acids. The germline gives CDR1 SGHRS, CDR2 YFSETQ. As DNA, the CDR3 is TGCGCCAGCGGCCAGGGGGACAGGGAAGTTTCCGAGCAGTACTTC. Its protein is CASGQGDREVSEQYF.

This clone came up once. Here the CDR3 reads CASSLAGHEQFF. The CDR3 DNA reads as TGTGCCAGCAGTTTAGCGGGCCATGAGCAGTTCTTC. This chain connects TRBV27 to TRBJ2-1; possibly TRBD2 for D (5 bases). Germline-derived CDR1 and CDR2 are MNHEY and SMNVEV (reference sequence). Trimming shortened V by 2 bases and J by 8 bases, and 7 bases separated the two germline ends. This CDR3 region has 12 residues.

The chain combines TRBV19 with TRBJ2-2; maybe TRBD2 (7 bases). The CDR3 extends over 16 amino acids. V was pared by 4 bases and J by 8 bases, with 20 bases between. The germline V gene encodes CDR1 LNHDA and CDR2 SQIVND (reference sequence). In DNA, the CDR3 is TGTGCCAGTAGTAAGCGGGACTACAGAACAGGGGGGGAGCTGTTTTTT. It is translated as CASSKRDYRTGGELFF.

The chain joins TRBV2 to TRBJ2-7; the D gene could be TRBD1 or TRBD2 (7 bases each). The V end lost 2 bases, the J end lost 0 bases, and 14 bases lay between the germline ends. The V gene's germline CDR1 is SNHLY and CDR2 FYNNEI. The CDR3 has 16 amino acids. Here the CDR3 reads CASSEWGGQPSYEQYF. The CDR3 nucleotides read TGTGCCAGCAGTGAATGGGGGGGACAGCCCTCCTACGAGCAGTACTTC.

J is TRBJ2-3 and V is TRBV5-6; D ambiguous. Germline V gene data show CDR1 as SGHDT and CDR2 as YYEEEE. The CDR3 runs 12 residues. The V gene lost 4 bases and the J gene lost 7 bases, with 10 bases spanning the gap. CDR3 amino acids: CASSTQPNTQYF. CDR3 sequence (DNA): TGTGCCAGCAGCACGCAACCAAATACGCAGTATTTT.

The rearrangement links TRBV18 to TRBJ2-3; 15 nucleotides match TRBD2. CDR1 KGHSH and CDR2 LQKENI come from the germline V gene. This CDR3 is built from 17 residues. The V segment lost 5 bases and the J segment 0 bases; nucleotides outside the gene matches: 3. The CDR3 DNA reads as TGTGCCAGCTCATCGGGACTAGCGGGAGGTAGCACAGATACGCAGTATTTT. It translates to CASSSGLAGGSTDTQYF.

CDR3 in amino acids: CATLPRSGSYEQYF. The CDR3 DNA reads TGTGCCACCCTACCACGAAGCGGGAGTTACGAGCAGTACTTC. V and J are TRBV27 and TRBJ2-7; 8 nucleotides agree with TRBD2. The CDR3 is 14 residues long. Germline loops: CDR1 MNHEY, CDR2 SMNVEV (reference sequence). V was pared by 10 bases and J by 4 bases, with 12 bases of the junction left unmatched.